This entry lists 9 T cell receptor beta chains sequenced from one sample in a study of cytomegalovirus exposure and HLA in healthy donors. The protocol was immunoSEQ multiplex PCR, while the TCRdb copy is restricted to in-frame clones and leaves out a portion. The sample shows about 120,000 clones, 88% of them seen only once. Sequenced: PBMCs. The receptors were gathered from a man aged 18 to 29 in good health and CMV-seronegative.

The chain couples TRBV11-2 to TRBJ2-2; the match to TRBD2 covers 9 bases. The CDR3 is 16 amino acids. V was pared by 4 bases and J by 2 bases, with 5 bases of the junction left unmatched. Per the germline V gene, CDR1 is SGHAT and CDR2 is FQNNGV. This chain's CDR3 is CASSSIAGANTGELFF. In DNA form, the CDR3 reads TGTGCCAGCAGCTCAATAGCGGGGGCTAACACCGGGGAGCTGTTTTTT.

The gene calls are TRBV6-5 and TRBJ2-7, with 7 bases lining up with TRBD1. Per the germline V gene, CDR1 is MNHEY and CDR2 is SVGAGI. V dropped 1 base and J dropped 3; count of bases not matched to a gene: 0. CDR3 size: 13 residues. The DNA of the CDR3 is TGTGCCAGCAGTTACTACAGGGGCTACGAGCAGTACTTC. This codes for CASSYYRGYEQYF.

This chain links TRBV29-1 with TRBJ1-1; D is possibly TRBD1 (6 bases). V lost 3 bases and J lost 11, with 25 bases in between. Germline V gene lookup returns CDR1 SQVTM and CDR2 ANQGSEA. The CDR3 spans 15 residues. DNA for the CDR3: TGCAGCGTTGATCGCGCCCAGATCGGGGGGCTCGGGGCTTTCTTT. The encoded protein is CSVDRAQIGGLGAFF.

The chain joins TRBV27 to TRBJ1-5; D gene uncertain. V dropped 4 bases and J dropped 0 bases, with 7 bases sitting between them. Germline values: CDR1 MNHEY, CDR2 SMNVEV (reference sequence). This CDR3 spans 14 amino acids. The CDR3 sequence: CASSWQFSNQPQHF. The CDR3 nucleotides read TGTGCCAGCAGTTGGCAGTTTAGCAATCAGCCCCAGCATTTT.

V and J are TRBV6-1 and TRBJ2-2; weak D call: TRBD2 (5 bases). The V end was cut by 8 bases, the J end by 6 bases, with 19 bases between. The CDR3 spans 15 residues. Germline CDR1 reads MNHNS; CDR2 reads SASEGT. CDR3 in amino acids: CASEQLGRLSGELFF. The CDR3 bases are TGTGCCAGCGAACAACTAGGACGCTTGTCCGGGGAGCTGTTTTTT.

The V call is TRBV19, the J call TRBJ1-3; perhaps TRBD1 as D (6 bases). Germline loops: CDR1 LNHDA, CDR2 SQIVND (reference sequence). The CDR3 is made up of 18 amino acids. V lost 4 bases and J 4 bases, leaving 23 bases between the germline ends. The CDR3 DNA sequence: TGTGCCAGTAGTAGTACAGGGATCTACCGGGTGACAGGAAACACCATATATTTT. It encodes CASSSTGIYRVTGNTIYF.

The chain links TRBV27 to TRBJ1-5, with a possible D match to TRBD1 (5 bases). CDR1 and CDR2 (germline): MNHEY, SMNVEV (reference sequence). V lost 2 bases and J lost 1, with 12 bases in between. The CDR3 has 16 amino acids. The CDR3 DNA is TGTGCCAGCAGTTTAAAGGGCAGGGTGAGCAATCAGCCCCAGCATTTT. This encodes CASSLKGRVSNQPQHF.

CDR3 amino acids: CASRPGHPEVRYTF. In nucleotides, the CDR3 is TGTGCCAGCAGGCCGGGACATCCAGAAGTTCGCTACACCTTC. The V and J genes are TRBV6-5 and TRBJ1-2; D perhaps matches TRBD1 (6 bases). V was clipped by 6 bases and J by 9 bases, with 20 bases between them. The CDR3 totals 14 residues. Germline CDR1 MNHEY, CDR2 SVGAGI.

The J gene is TRBJ2-1, the V gene TRBV12-5, with 7 bases fitting TRBD2. CDR3 length equals 16 residues. The germline V gene encodes CDR1 LGHNT and CDR2 FRNRAP. V shed 4 bases, J shed 2 bases, and the junction held 8 bases outside the gene matches. The CDR3, as DNA: TGTGCTAGTGGTTCCCGTCGCGGGAGCCCCTACAATGAGCAGTTCTTC. Translating it yields CASGSRRGSPYNEQFF.